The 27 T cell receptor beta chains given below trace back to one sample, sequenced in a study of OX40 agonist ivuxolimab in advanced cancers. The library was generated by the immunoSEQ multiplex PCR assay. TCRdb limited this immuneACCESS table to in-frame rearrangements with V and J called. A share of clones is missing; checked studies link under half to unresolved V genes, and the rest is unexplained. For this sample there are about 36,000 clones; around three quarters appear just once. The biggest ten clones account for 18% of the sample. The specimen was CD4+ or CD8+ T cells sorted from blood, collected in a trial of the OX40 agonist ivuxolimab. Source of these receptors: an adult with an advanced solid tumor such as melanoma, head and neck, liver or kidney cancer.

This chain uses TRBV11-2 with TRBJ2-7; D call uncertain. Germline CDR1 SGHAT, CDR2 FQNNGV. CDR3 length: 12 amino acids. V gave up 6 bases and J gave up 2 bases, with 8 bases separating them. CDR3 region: CASREWPYEQYV. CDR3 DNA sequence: TGTGCCAGCAGGGAGTGGCCCTACGAGCAGTACGTC.

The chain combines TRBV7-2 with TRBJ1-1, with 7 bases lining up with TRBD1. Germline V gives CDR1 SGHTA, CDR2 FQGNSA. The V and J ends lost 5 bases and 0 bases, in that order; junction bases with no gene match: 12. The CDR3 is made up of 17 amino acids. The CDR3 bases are TGTGCCAGCAGCCACACCCGACAGGGCCTTTTGAACACTGAAGCTTTCTTT. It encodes CASSHTRQGLLNTEAFF.

CDR3 sequence (DNA): TGCGCCAGCAGCCAACGACAGAACACTGAAGCTTTCTTT. It is translated as CASSQRQNTEAFF. The chain recombines TRBV5-1 with TRBJ1-1, with D uncertain. There are 13 residues in the CDR3. Between the trimmed V and J ends, which lost 4 bases and 1 base, there was a span of 8 bases. CDR1 and CDR2 from the germline V gene are SGHRS and YFSETQ.

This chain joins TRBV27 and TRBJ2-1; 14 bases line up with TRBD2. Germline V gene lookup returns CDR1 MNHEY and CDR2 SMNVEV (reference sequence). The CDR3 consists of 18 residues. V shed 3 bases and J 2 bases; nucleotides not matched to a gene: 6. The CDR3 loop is CASSLRLAGGSPYNEQFF. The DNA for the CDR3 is TGTGCCAGCAGTTTGCGACTAGCGGGGGGGTCGCCCTACAATGAGCAGTTCTTC.

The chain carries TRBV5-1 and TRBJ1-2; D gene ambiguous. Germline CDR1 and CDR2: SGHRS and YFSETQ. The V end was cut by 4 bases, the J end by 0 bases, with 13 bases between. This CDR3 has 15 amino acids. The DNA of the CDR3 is TGCGCCAGCAGCGACAACGCGGGTTCTAACTATGGCTACACCTTC. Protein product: CASSDNAGSNYGYTF. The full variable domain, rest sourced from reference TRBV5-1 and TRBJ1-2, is KAGVTQTPRYLIKTRGQQVTLSCSPISGHRSVSWYQQTPGQGLQFLFEYFSETQRNKGNFPGRFSGRQFSNSRSEMNVSTLELGDSALYLCASSDNAGSNYGYTFGSGTRLTVV.

The CDR3 DNA is TGCAGTGCTTATAGGGAGGACAGTTATTTT. Its translation is CSAYREDSYF. V is TRBV20-1 and J is TRBJ2-3; D might be TRBD1 or TRBD2, each matching 6 bases. Germline V gene sequence: CDR1 DFQATT, CDR2 SNEGSKA (reference sequence). The length of the CDR3 is 10 residues. V lost 5 bases and J lost 15, with 15 bases in between.

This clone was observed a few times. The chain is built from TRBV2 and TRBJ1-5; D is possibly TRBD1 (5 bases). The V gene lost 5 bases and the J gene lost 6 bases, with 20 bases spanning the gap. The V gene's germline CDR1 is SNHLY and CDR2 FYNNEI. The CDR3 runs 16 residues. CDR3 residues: CASSPREGNGGQPQHF. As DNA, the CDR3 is TGTGCCAGCAGTCCCCGAGAGGGGAACGGAGGTCAGCCCCAGCATTTT.

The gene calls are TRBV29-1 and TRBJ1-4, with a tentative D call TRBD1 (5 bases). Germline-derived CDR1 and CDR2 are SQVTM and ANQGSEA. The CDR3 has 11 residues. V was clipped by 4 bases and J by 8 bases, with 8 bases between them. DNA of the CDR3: TGCAGCGTTGGAGGGGTCGAAAAACTGTTTTTT. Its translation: CSVGGVEKLFF. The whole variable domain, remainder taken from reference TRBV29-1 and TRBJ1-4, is SAVISQKPSRDICQRGTSLTIQCQVDSQVTMMFWYRQQPGQSLTLIATANQGSEATYESGFVIDKFPISRPNLTFSTLTVSNMSPEDSSIYLCSVGGVEKLFFGSGTQLSVL.

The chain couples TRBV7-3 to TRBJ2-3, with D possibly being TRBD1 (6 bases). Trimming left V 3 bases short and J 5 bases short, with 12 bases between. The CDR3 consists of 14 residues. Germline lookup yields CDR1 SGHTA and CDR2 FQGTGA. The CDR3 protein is CASSFGTYGDTQYF. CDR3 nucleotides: TGTGCCAGCAGCTTCGGGACATATGGAGATACGCAGTATTTT. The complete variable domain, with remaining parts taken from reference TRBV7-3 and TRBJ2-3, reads GAGVSQTPSNKVTEKGKYVELRCDPISGHTALYWYRQSLGQGPEFLIYFQGTGAADDSGLPNDRFFAVRPEGSVSTLKIQRTERGDSAVYLCASSFGTYGDTQYFGPGTRLTVL.

CDR3 nucleotide sequence: TGTGCCAGCAGCGGGGACCCTATTTACGAGCAGTACTTC. This codes for CASSGDPIYEQYF. V and J are TRBV9 and TRBJ2-7; D might be TRBD1 or TRBD2, each matching 5 bases. The length of the CDR3 is 13 residues. The germline CDR1 and CDR2 sequences are SGDLS and YYNGEE. V gave up 3 bases and J gave up 4 bases, with 11 bases separating them.

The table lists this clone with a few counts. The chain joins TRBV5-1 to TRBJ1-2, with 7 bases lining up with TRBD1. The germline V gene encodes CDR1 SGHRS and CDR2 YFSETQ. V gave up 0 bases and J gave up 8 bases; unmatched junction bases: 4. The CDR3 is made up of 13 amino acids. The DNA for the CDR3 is TGCGCCAGCAGCTTGGAGGGGGCTAGCGGCTACACCTTC. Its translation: CASSLEGASGYTF. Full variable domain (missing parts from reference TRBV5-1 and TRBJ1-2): KAGVTQTPRYLIKTRGQQVTLSCSPISGHRSVSWYQQTPGQGLQFLFEYFSETQRNKGNFPGRFSGRQFSNSRSEMNVSTLELGDSALYLCASSLEGASGYTFGSGTRLTVV.

CDR3 in amino acids: CSVLGSPIGRSYNEQFF. CDR3 DNA sequence: TGCAGCGTCCTGGGGTCCCCAATAGGGAGGTCCTACAATGAGCAGTTCTTC. The rearrangement uses TRBV29-1 and TRBJ2-1; D possibly corresponds to TRBD2 (6 bases). Trimming took 6 bases from V and 1 from J, leaving 22 bases between them. Per germline, CDR1 SQVTM and CDR2 ANQGSEA. The CDR3 length is 17 residues.

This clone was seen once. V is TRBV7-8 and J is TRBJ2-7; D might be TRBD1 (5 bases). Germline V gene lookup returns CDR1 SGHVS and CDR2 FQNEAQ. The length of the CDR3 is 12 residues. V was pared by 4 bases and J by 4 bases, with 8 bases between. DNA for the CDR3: TGTGCCAGCAGCTACGACAGTTACGAGCAGTACTTC. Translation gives CASSYDSYEQYF.

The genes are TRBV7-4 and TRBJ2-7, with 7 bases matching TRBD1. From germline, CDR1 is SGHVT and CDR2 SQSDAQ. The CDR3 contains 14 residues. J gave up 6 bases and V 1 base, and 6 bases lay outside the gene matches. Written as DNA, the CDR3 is TGTGCCAGCAGCTTAGTACAGGGGCGTCCCGAGCAGTACGTC. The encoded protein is CASSLVQGRPEQYV.

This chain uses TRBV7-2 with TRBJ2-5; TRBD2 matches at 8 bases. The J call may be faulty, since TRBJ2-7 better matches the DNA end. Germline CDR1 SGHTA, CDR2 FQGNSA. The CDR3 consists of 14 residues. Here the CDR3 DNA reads TGTGCCAGCAGCACAAGCGGGGGCCACTACGAGCAGTACTTC. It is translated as CASSTSGGHYEQYF.

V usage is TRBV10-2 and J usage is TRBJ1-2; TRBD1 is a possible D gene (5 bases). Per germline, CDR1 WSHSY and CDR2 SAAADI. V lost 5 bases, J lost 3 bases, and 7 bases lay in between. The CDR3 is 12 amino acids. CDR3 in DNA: TGCGCCAGCAGTAGGGACGACTATGGCTACACCTTC. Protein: CASSRDDYGYTF.

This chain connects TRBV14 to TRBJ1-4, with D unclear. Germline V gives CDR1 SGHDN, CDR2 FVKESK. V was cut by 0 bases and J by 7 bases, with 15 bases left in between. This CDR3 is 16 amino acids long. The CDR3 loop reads CASSQDHPGGREKLFF. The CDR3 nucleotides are TGTGCCAGCAGCCAAGATCACCCGGGCGGACGTGAAAAACTGTTTTTT.

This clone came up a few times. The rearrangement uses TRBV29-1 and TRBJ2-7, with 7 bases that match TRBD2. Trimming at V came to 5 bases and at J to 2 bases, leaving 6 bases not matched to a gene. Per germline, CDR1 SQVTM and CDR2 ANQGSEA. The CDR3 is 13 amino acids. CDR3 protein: CSVLFGLAYEQYF. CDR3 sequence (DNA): TGCAGCGTTCTTTTCGGACTAGCCTACGAGCAGTACTTC.

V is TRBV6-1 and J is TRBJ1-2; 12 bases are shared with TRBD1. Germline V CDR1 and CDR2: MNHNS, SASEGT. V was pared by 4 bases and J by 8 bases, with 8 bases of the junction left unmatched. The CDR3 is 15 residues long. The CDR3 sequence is CASSGGTGGSKGYTF. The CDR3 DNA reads TGTGCCAGCAGTGGAGGGACAGGGGGCTCGAAAGGCTACACCTTC.

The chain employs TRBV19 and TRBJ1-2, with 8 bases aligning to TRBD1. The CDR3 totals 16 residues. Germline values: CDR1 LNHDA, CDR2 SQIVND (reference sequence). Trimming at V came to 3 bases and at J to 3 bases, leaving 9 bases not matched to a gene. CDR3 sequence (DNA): TGTGCCAGTAGTATGGTTTGGGACAGGAACTACTATGGCTACACCTTC. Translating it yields CASSMVWDRNYYGYTF.

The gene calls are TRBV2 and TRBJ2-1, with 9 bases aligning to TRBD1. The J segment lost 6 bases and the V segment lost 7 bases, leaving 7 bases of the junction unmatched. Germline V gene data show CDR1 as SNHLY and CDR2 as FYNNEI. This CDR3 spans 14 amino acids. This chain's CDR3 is CASIQDRGSNEQFF. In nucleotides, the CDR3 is TGTGCCAGCATCCAGGACAGGGGAAGCAATGAGCAGTTCTTC. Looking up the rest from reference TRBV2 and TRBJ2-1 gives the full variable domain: EPEVTQTPSHQVTQMGQEVILRCVPISNHLYFYWYRQILGQKVEFLVSFYNNEISEKSEIFDDQFSVERPDGSNFTLKIRSTKLEDSAMYFCASIQDRGSNEQFFGPGTRLTVL.

The DNA of the CDR3 is TGTGCCAGCAGCCCCTCCGACAGGTCCACAGATACGCAGTATTTT. Translating it yields CASSPSDRSTDTQYF. This chain links TRBV7-9 with TRBJ2-3, with D possibly TRBD1 on 6 matching bases. CDR3 length: 15 residues. V lost 5 bases, J lost 2 bases, and 14 bases lay in between. From germline, CDR1 is SEHNR and CDR2 FQNEAQ (reference sequence).

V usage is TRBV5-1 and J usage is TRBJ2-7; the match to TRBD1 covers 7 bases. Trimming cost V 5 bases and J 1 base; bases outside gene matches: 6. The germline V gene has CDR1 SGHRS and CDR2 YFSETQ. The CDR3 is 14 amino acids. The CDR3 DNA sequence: TGCGCCAGCAGACGGGACAGCAAATCCTACGAGCAGTACGTC. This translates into CASRRDSKSYEQYV.

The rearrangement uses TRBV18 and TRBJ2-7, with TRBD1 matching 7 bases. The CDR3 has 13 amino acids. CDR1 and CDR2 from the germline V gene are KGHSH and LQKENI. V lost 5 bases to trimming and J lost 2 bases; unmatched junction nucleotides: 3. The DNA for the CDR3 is TGTGCCAGCTCAGGGGACAGCGCCTACGAGCAGTACGTC. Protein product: CASSGDSAYEQYV.

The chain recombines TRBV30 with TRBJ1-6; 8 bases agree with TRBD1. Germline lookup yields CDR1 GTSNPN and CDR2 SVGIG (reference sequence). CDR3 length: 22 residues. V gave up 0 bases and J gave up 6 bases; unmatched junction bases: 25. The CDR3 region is CAWSVVKVPRDRHIPGNSPLHF. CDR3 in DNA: TGTGCCTGGAGTGTAGTGAAAGTCCCCCGGGACAGGCACATTCCGGGTAATTCACCCCTCCACTTT.

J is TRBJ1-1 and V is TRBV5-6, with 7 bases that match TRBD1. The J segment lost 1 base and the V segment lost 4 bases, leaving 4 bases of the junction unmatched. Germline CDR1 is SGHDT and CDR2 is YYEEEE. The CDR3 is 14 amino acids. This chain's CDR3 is CASSLGTANTEAFF. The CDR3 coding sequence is TGTGCCAGCAGCCTAGGGACAGCGAACACTGAAGCTTTCTTT.

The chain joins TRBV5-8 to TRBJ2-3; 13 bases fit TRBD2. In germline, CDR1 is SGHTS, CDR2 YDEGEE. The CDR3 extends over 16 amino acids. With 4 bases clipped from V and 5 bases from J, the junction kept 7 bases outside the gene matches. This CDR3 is CASSAGTSGEVDTQYF. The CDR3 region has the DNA TGTGCCAGCAGCGCCGGGACTAGCGGGGAGGTAGATACGCAGTATTTT.